This entry concerns a single T cell receptor beta chain. This sample was taken from a study of T cell changes during pregnancy in multiple sclerosis. Germline CDR1 reads LNHDA; CDR2 reads SQIVND (reference sequence). The CDR3 has 13 amino acids. With 3 bases removed from V and 5 bases from J, the gap between germline ends came to 7 bases. Data came from immunoSEQ multiplex PCR; TCRdb stores just in-frame clones and leaves some out. The sample records more than 80,000 clones, roughly 90% being singletons. The sequence came from a female donor with multiple sclerosis, enrolled in a pregnancy study. The chain carries TRBV19 and TRBJ1-4; D is unclear. The sample was peripheral blood, taken in the first trimester of pregnancy. In DNA, the CDR3 is TGTGCCAGTAGTATGAGGATAAATGAAAAACTGTTTTTT. It translates to CASSMRINEKLFF.